The clone carrying this T cell receptor (beta chain) was found a few times. Its target is unknown. This CDR3 is 15 amino acids long. Germline CDR1 reads SNHLY; CDR2 reads FYNNEI. V gave up 4 bases and J gave up 1 base, with 10 bases separating them. TCR sequencing used cDNA made by reverse transcription of extracted RNA. Data came from immunoSEQ multiplex PCR; TCRdb stores just in-frame clones and leaves some out. The data contain some 200,000 clones, approximately 45% of them seen just once; the ten biggest clones take up around 2.5%. The sample's treatment: oral pan-JAK inhibitor, 5-10 mg twice daily. The data stem from a study of CD8+ T cells in alopecia areata. General study points: Whether baseline CD8+ expansion is linked to response remains uncertain, given a single nonresponder.

The specimen comprised CD4+ T cells sorted from blood, sampled at approximately week 37, from a patient treated with tofacitinib. The chain carries TRBV2 and TRBJ2-2; D is perhaps TRBD1 (6 bases). The TCR originated in a human donor with alopecia areata. Written as DNA, the CDR3 is TGTGCCAGCAGTGGAGTAGGGGGGAACACCGGGGAGCTGTTTTTT. It translates to CASSGVGGNTGELFF.